These 4 T cell receptor beta chains were all obtained from the same sample, sequenced in a study of siplizumab effects on memory and regulatory T cells. This table comes from immunoSEQ multiplex PCR, and its TCRdb copy is limited to in-frame clones, with some not included. The table includes some 120,000 clones, around 94% detected once. What was sequenced was non-Treg CD4+ T cells sorted from blood. These receptors were collected from a human donor in good health.

The chain uses TRBV5-4 and TRBJ2-7; D perhaps matches TRBD1 (6 bases). V was pared by 5 bases and J by 2 bases, with 14 bases between. The germline V gene has CDR1 SGHNT and CDR2 YYREEE (reference sequence). This CDR3 region has 14 residues. Here the CDR3 DNA reads TGTGCCAGCAGTACCCCGACAGGAGCCTACGAGCAGTACTTC. Residues: CASSTPTGAYEQYF.

The V call is TRBV18, the J call TRBJ2-5, with 8 bases fitting TRBD1. V was clipped by 2 bases and J by 4 bases; unmatched bases: 6. The CDR3 has 15 residues. Per germline, CDR1 KGHSH and CDR2 LQKENI. CDR3 residues: CASSPVTGDGETQYF. The CDR3 nucleotides are TGTGCCAGCTCACCAGTGACAGGGGATGGAGAGACCCAGTACTTC. The complete variable domain, with remaining parts taken from reference TRBV18 and TRBJ2-5, reads NAGVMQNPRHLVRRRGQEARLRCSPMKGHSHVYWYRQLPEEGLKFMVYLQKENIIDESGMPKERFSAEFPKEGPSILRIQQVVRGDSAAYFCASSPVTGDGETQYFGPGTRLLVL.

The chain uses TRBV6-1 and TRBJ2-3; D gene ambiguous. The CDR3 contains 15 residues. V gave up 4 bases and J gave up 8 bases, with 19 bases separating them. Germline CDR1 reads MNHNS; CDR2 reads SASEGT. The CDR3 DNA reads as TGTGCCAGCAGTGTACGGGCCCAGCACAGATCTACGCAGTATTTT. Residues: CASSVRAQHRSTQYF.

Only one count was recorded for this clone. The genes are TRBV2 and TRBJ2-7; 9 nucleotides line up with TRBD1. The V gene end was trimmed by 5 bases and the J gene end by 3 bases; junction bases not matched to a gene: 5. The CDR3 has 14 residues. Germline-derived CDR1 and CDR2 are SNHLY and FYNNEI. The CDR3 sequence is CASSTGQGLYEQYF. Written as DNA, the CDR3 is TGTGCCAGCAGTACGGGACAGGGACTCTACGAGCAGTACTTC.